One sample yielded the 32 T cell receptor beta chains listed below, sequenced in a study of spatial heterogeneity in lung cancer. Time point reported: sample taken at primary tumor resection. Whole RNA, isolated from tumor, nontumor lung or frozen PBMC, was sequenced without prior sorting. TCRdb re-derived calls from the 5' RACE reads in MiXCR, one entry per CDR3 protein. The sample includes under 100,000 distinct CDR3 sequences, roughly 8.7% of them seen just once. Here the sequenced sample was PBMCs, taken at surgery. Every receptor here comes from a male donor with early-stage non-small cell lung cancer.

This clonotype has a handful of counts. CDR3 in amino acids: CASSPGGTSGRIEQYF. The CDR3 bases are TGCGCCAGCAGCCCGGGGGGGACTAGCGGGAGGATCGAGCAGTACTTC. The chain recombines TRBV5-1 with TRBJ2-7, with TRBD2 matching over 15 bases. From germline, CDR1 is SGHRS and CDR2 YFSETQ. CDR3 length: 16 amino acids. J gave up 6 bases and V 4 bases, and 8 bases lay outside the gene matches.

This clonotype showed up many times. The CDR3 spells CASSQQGSYTEAFF. CDR3 DNA: TGTGCCAGCAGCCAACAGGGTTCGTACACTGAAGCTTTCTTT. This chain links TRBV3-1 with TRBJ1-1; possibly TRBD1 for D (5 bases). CDR1 is LGHDT, CDR2 YNNKEL, per germline (reference sequence). The CDR3 covers 14 residues. Deletions cut 2 bases from V and 3 bases from J, with 10 bases between.

This clonotype turned up a few times. The chain carries TRBV7-9 and TRBJ2-5, with D perhaps TRBD1 (5 bases). CDR3 length equals 16 residues. V lost 6 bases to trimming and J lost 1 base, with 18 bases between them. CDR1 SEHNR and CDR2 FQNEAQ come from the germline V gene (reference sequence). CDR3 amino acids: CASRPLKDNLQETQYF. The CDR3 bases are TGTGCCAGCAGACCCCTAAAGGACAACCTCCAAGAGACCCAGTACTTC.

This clonotype was counted many times. The chain links TRBV7-8 to TRBJ2-1, with a possible D match to TRBD2 (5 bases). V lost 1 base and J 10 bases, leaving 11 bases between the germline ends. This CDR3 comprises 13 residues. The germline CDR1 and CDR2 sequences are SGHVS and FQNEAQ. The CDR3 here is CASSLEGVGEQFF. The CDR3 nucleotides read TGTGCCAGCAGCTTAGAGGGAGTGGGAGAGCAGTTCTTC.

This clonotype was counted ten times or more. This chain joins TRBV4-3 and TRBJ1-2; D remains unclear. CDR1 is LGHNA and CDR2 is YSLEER in the germline V gene. This CDR3 contains 13 residues. Trimming cost V 4 bases and J 7 bases, with 13 bases left between them. The CDR3 DNA sequence: TGCGCCAGCAGCCGCGAGGTTTGGTCTGGCTACACCTTC. Translating gives CASSREVWSGYTF.

This clonotype turned up a few times. The chain carries TRBV6-1 and TRBJ2-7; tentative D call: TRBD1 (6 bases). CDR3 length: 14 amino acids. The V gene lost 7 bases and the J gene lost 1 base, with 14 bases spanning the gap. Germline assignment: CDR1 MNHNS and CDR2 SASEGT. CDR3 residues: CASTDRWGSYEQYF. The CDR3 DNA reads TGTGCCAGCACCGACAGGTGGGGGTCCTACGAGCAGTACTTC.

This clonotype was detected a few times. The V call is TRBV28, the J call TRBJ2-1; TRBD2 matches 8 bases. V trimming: 7 bases; J trimming: 1 base; junction bases outside the gene matches: 6. CDR3 length: 15 residues. Germline assignment: CDR1 MDHEN and CDR2 SYDVKM. The CDR3 coding sequence is TGTGCCAGCATCCCAGCGGGAGCTTCCTACAATGAGCAGTTCTTC. It encodes CASIPAGASYNEQFF.

The chain joins TRBV11-1 to TRBJ2-5; tentatively, D is TRBD1 (5 bases). The CDR3 has 15 residues. With 7 bases removed from V and 5 bases from J, the gap between germline ends came to 20 bases. Germline CDR1 reads SGHAT; CDR2 reads FQDESV (reference sequence). DNA for the CDR3: TGTGCCAGCACCTACCAAGGGGCTTTGGACGAGACCCAGTACTTC. It codes for CASTYQGALDETQYF.

CDR3 residues: CASSAIPRVGNTIYF. Written as DNA, the CDR3 is TGTGCCAGCAGCGCCATCCCGCGCGTGGGAAACACCATATATTTT. The rearrangement joins TRBV7-2 to TRBJ1-3, with no clear D. Germline CDR1 is SGHTA and CDR2 is FQGNSA. V was clipped by 5 bases and J by 4 bases, with 15 bases between them. CDR3 length: 15 amino acids.

The V call is TRBV7-9, the J call TRBJ1-1, with D possibly matching TRBD1 (5 bases). Germline CDR1 is SEHNR and CDR2 is FQNEAQ (reference sequence). V was trimmed by 5 bases and J by 2 bases, leaving 15 bases between them. The CDR3 sequence is 15 residues long. The CDR3, as DNA: TGTGCCAGCAGCCCACGACAGAACTTAAACACTGAAGCTTTCTTT. This translates into CASSPRQNLNTEAFF.

The CDR3 sequence: CASSSTSSMNTEAFF. The CDR3, as DNA: TGCGCCAGCAGCTCCACGAGCTCCATGAACACTGAAGCTTTCTTT. The genes are TRBV5-1 and TRBJ1-1, with D uncertain. CDR1 is SGHRS, CDR2 YFSETQ, per germline. This CDR3 is built from 15 residues. The V gene lost 3 bases and the J gene lost 0 bases, with 12 bases spanning the gap.

In this sample, this clonotype turned up many times. V gene TRBV5-1 combines with J gene TRBJ2-3; 11 bases agree with TRBD2. Trimming took 2 bases from V and 8 from J; bases not matched to a gene: 7. Germline V lookup: CDR1 SGHRS, CDR2 YFSETQ. CDR3 length: 15 amino acids. CDR3 sequence (DNA): TGCGCCAGCAGCTTCTCACTAGCGGGAGCAGGTACGCAGTATTTT. Encoded protein: CASSFSLAGAGTQYF.

J is TRBJ2-2 and V is TRBV7-3, with TRBD1 matching 7 bases. Unmatched junction bases numbered 7, after V lost 8 bases and J lost 4 bases. The germline CDR1 and CDR2 sequences are SGHTA and FQGTGA. The CDR3 length is 14 residues. The CDR3 nucleotides read TGTGCCAGCGGAGCACAGGGGACCACCGGGGAGCTGTTTTTT. The encoded protein is CASGAQGTTGELFF. Complete variable domain (other parts from reference TRBV7-3 and TRBJ2-2): GAGVSQTPSNKVTEKGKYVELRCDPISGHTALYWYRQSLGQGPEFLIYFQGTGAADDSGLPNDRFFAVRPEGSVSTLKIQRTERGDSAVYLCASGAQGTTGELFFGEGSRLTVL.

The rearrangement links TRBV20-1 to TRBJ2-1; the match to TRBD2 covers 8 bases. With V trimmed by 0 bases and J by 3 bases, 7 bases remained unmatched. This CDR3 comprises 16 residues. Germline loops: CDR1 DFQATT, CDR2 SNEGSKA (reference sequence). The CDR3 region has the DNA TGCAGTGCTAGAGAGTCGACTAGCGCTATCTACAATGAGCAGTTCTTC. It codes for CSARESTSAIYNEQFF.

This clonotype was detected many times. The chain uses TRBV10-2 and TRBJ1-1; possible D gene TRBD1, 6 bases. CDR1 is WSHSY, CDR2 SAAADI, per germline. CDR3 length: 14 residues. Trimming shortened V by 4 bases and J by 5 bases, and 14 bases separated the two germline ends. The CDR3 DNA is TGCGCCAGCAGTGTGCCCAGGGGAGGGACTGAAGCTTTCTTT. Translation: CASSVPRGGTEAFF.

This clonotype has more than one count but fewer than ten. The chain is built from TRBV3-1 and TRBJ2-5, with D possibly being TRBD2 (5 bases). The CDR3 is 15 amino acids. Germline CDR1 reads LGHDT; CDR2 reads YNNKEL (reference sequence). V was cut by 3 bases and J by 2 bases, with 13 bases left in between. The CDR3 here is CASSHFSPGQETQYF. CDR3 in DNA: TGTGCCAGCAGCCACTTCTCCCCGGGGCAAGAGACCCAGTACTTC.

This clonotype was observed a few times. The V call is TRBV4-2, the J call TRBJ2-3; 7 bases line up with TRBD1. The CDR3 contains 12 residues. CDR1 and CDR2 (germline): LGHNA, YNFKEQ. V shed 1 base and J 8 bases; nucleotides not matched to a gene: 0. The CDR3 loop reads CASSQGQGTQYF. The CDR3 bases are TGTGCCAGCAGCCAAGGACAGGGTACGCAGTATTTT.

This clonotype appeared a few times. The V call is TRBV5-4, the J call TRBJ2-7; no clear D gene. Germline V CDR1 and CDR2: SGHNT, YYREEE (reference sequence). Trimming pared 0 bases from V and 0 bases from J, leaving 10 bases between. This CDR3 region has 15 residues. CDR3 DNA: TGTGCCAGCAGCTTGGGGCCCCTCACCTCCTACGAGCAGTACTTC. As protein: CASSLGPLTSYEQYF.

V and J are TRBV20-1 and TRBJ2-2; D may be TRBD2 (6 bases). In germline, CDR1 is DFQATT, CDR2 SNEGSKA (reference sequence). This CDR3 has 14 amino acids. V was pared by 3 bases and J by 4 bases, with 12 bases between. For the CDR3, the DNA is TGCAGTGCTAGTGCTAGCGAAGGCACCGGGGAGCTGTTTTTT. Translated, it gives CSASASEGTGELFF.

The chain carries TRBV3-1 and TRBJ2-7, with D uncertain. This CDR3 region has 14 residues. Germline V gene data show CDR1 as LGHDT and CDR2 as YNNKEL (reference sequence). With 1 base removed from V and 4 bases from J, the gap between germline ends came to 11 bases. CDR3: CASSQVGSKYEQYF. CDR3 bases: TGTGCCAGCAGCCAAGTAGGCTCGAAGTACGAGCAGTACTTC.

The chain employs TRBV20-1 and TRBJ2-5; D may correspond to TRBD1 or TRBD2 (5 bases each). The germline V and J ends were trimmed by 6 bases and 5 bases, with 16 bases remaining between them. CDR1 is DFQATT and CDR2 is SNEGSKA in the germline V gene (reference sequence). The CDR3 runs 13 residues. CDR3 in DNA: TGCAGTGCCGGGACCCCCTCCGAGGAGACCCAGTACTTC. This sequence encodes CSAGTPSEETQYF.

This clonotype was detected only a few times. The rearrangement uses TRBV20-1 and TRBJ2-1; the D gene could be TRBD1 or TRBD2 (5 bases each). Trimming pared 0 bases from V and 4 bases from J, leaving 13 bases between. Germline V lookup: CDR1 DFQATT, CDR2 SNEGSKA (reference sequence). The CDR3 runs 15 residues. CDR3 amino acids: CSARDFPGPYNEQFF. The CDR3 bases are TGCAGTGCTAGAGATTTCCCGGGACCATACAATGAGCAGTTCTTC.

Here the CDR3 reads CSARVPGGNQPQHF. CDR3 bases: TGCAGTGCTAGAGTCCCCGGGGGCAATCAGCCCCAGCATTTT. The chain combines TRBV20-1 with TRBJ1-5; the D is unclear. Trimming removed 1 base at V and 2 bases at J, with 9 bases between. The CDR3 runs to 14 residues. Germline CDR1 reads DFQATT; CDR2 reads SNEGSKA (reference sequence).

CDR3 sequence reads: CASRQVAGQDTDTQYF. Here the CDR3 DNA reads TGTGCCAGTAGGCAAGTGGCGGGACAGGACACAGATACGCAGTATTTT. The chain employs TRBV19 and TRBJ2-3, with 8 nucleotides matching TRBD1. V shed 6 bases and J 2 bases; nucleotides not matched to a gene: 10. The germline CDR1 and CDR2 sequences are LNHDA and SQIVND (reference sequence). CDR3 length: 16 amino acids. Full variable domain (rest looked up from reference TRBV19 and TRBJ2-3): DGGITQSPKYLFRKEGQNVTLSCEQNLNHDAMYWYRQDPGQGLRLIYYSQIVNDFQKGDIAEGYSVSREKKESFPLTVTSAQKNPTAFYLCASRQVAGQDTDTQYFGPGTRLTVL.

V and J are TRBV28 and TRBJ2-7; D might be TRBD2 (5 bases). V was clipped by 10 bases and J by 1 base, with 11 bases between them. CDR3 length equals 12 residues. Per germline, CDR1 MDHEN and CDR2 SYDVKM. The CDR3 bases are TGTGCCACCACCCCGGGGTCCTACGAGCAGTACTTC. This codes for CATTPGSYEQYF.

This clonotype was found a few times. The V and J genes are TRBV7-2 and TRBJ2-7, with 10 nucleotides matching TRBD2. CDR1 and CDR2 from the germline V gene are SGHTA and FQGNSA. The V and J ends lost 5 bases and 2 bases, in that order; junction bases with no gene match: 3. There are 14 residues in the CDR3. CDR3 DNA: TGTGCCAGCAGCCCTAGCGGGGGCCCCTACGAGCAGTACTTC. This codes for CASSPSGGPYEQYF.

The chain uses TRBV7-9 and TRBJ1-2; no definite D call. Trimming took 0 bases from V and 5 from J, leaving 7 bases between them. Germline CDR1 reads SEHNR; CDR2 reads FQNEAQ (reference sequence). The CDR3 covers 13 residues. The CDR3 DNA reads as TGTGCCAGCAGCTTAGCGCAAGGGTATGGCTACACCTTC. The encoded protein is CASSLAQGYGYTF.

This clonotype was observed at least ten times. The gene calls are TRBV5-1 and TRBJ2-3, with TRBD2 matching over 9 bases. V dropped 3 bases and J dropped 1; count of bases not matched to a gene: 6. The CDR3 has 16 amino acids. Germline V gives CDR1 SGHRS, CDR2 YFSETQ. This CDR3 reads CASSSISGGRTDTQYF. The DNA for the CDR3 is TGCGCCAGCAGCTCTATTAGCGGGGGACGCACAGATACGCAGTATTTT.

There are a few counts of this clonotype. The genes are TRBV2 and TRBJ1-5; possible D gene TRBD1, 6 bases. Trimming removed 4 bases from V and 0 bases from J, with 10 bases in between. This CDR3 comprises 15 residues. Germline values: CDR1 SNHLY, CDR2 FYNNEI. This chain's CDR3 is CASSVGGDSNQPQHF. CDR3 in DNA: TGTGCCAGCAGTGTAGGGGGTGATAGCAATCAGCCCCAGCATTTT.

This chain links TRBV5-1 with TRBJ2-3, with 9 bases that match TRBD1. The CDR3 contains 17 residues. V shed 4 bases and J 0 bases; nucleotides not matched to a gene: 9. Germline V lookup: CDR1 SGHRS, CDR2 YFSETQ. The CDR3 sequence is CASSATGTGISTDTQYF. For the CDR3, the DNA is TGCGCCAGCAGCGCAACCGGGACAGGGATTAGCACAGATACGCAGTATTTT.

This clonotype was counted many times. The chain employs TRBV2 and TRBJ2-1, with 11 nucleotides matching TRBD2. The J segment lost 7 bases and the V segment lost 7 bases, leaving 3 bases of the junction unmatched. Germline CDR1 SNHLY, CDR2 FYNNEI. The CDR3 has 13 residues. CDR3 sequence reads: CASKGLAENEQFF. The CDR3 DNA reads as TGTGCCAGCAAGGGACTAGCGGAAAATGAGCAGTTCTTC.

In its sample, this clonotype was seen many times. CDR3 coding DNA: TGTGCCAGCAGTTCAGGGGACAACAATTCCCAAGAGACCCAGTACTTC. Translating it yields CASSSGDNNSQETQYF. The genes are TRBV27 and TRBJ2-5, with a weak D call TRBD1 (6 bases). V gave up 4 bases and J gave up 1 base, with 16 bases separating them. CDR3 size: 16 residues. CDR1 and CDR2 (germline): MNHEY, SMNVEV (reference sequence).